These T cell receptor beta chains were read from a single sample in a study of shared clonotypes between healthy human individuals. Libraries were prepared by immunoSEQ multiplex PCR; TCRdb keeps only in-frame clonotypes and omits some of them. The data show over a million clones, about 96% seen once. The sample consisted of naive CD4+ T cells sorted from blood. These receptors were collected from a man aged 25-45 years in good health. The CDR3 runs from the conserved cysteine through the conserved F or W. Fields, in order: V gene, J gene, clone size, D gene, CDR3 protein, CDR3 DNA. D genes are given only for firm matches. Size is omitted from some rows. Given values are once, few, many or a class for expanded clones.

v_call: TRBV5-4
j_call: TRBJ1-2
clone_size: .
d_call: .
cdr3_aa: CASSLSVGYGYTF
cdr3_nt: TGTGCCAGCAGCTTGTCCGTAGGCTATGGCTACACCTTC

v_call: TRBV5-1
j_call: TRBJ2-1
clone_size: .
d_call: TRBD2
cdr3_aa: CASSPGLADNEQFF
cdr3_nt: TGCGCCAGCAGCCCGGGACTAGCGGATAATGAGCAGTTCTTC

v_call: TRBV6-1
j_call: TRBJ2-7
clone_size: .
d_call: TRBD1
cdr3_aa: CASRRDRGYEQYF
cdr3_nt: TGTGCCAGCAGGAGGGACAGGGGCTACGAGCAGTACTTC

v_call: TRBV5-7
j_call: TRBJ2-5
clone_size: .
d_call: TRBD1
cdr3_aa: CASSSGQTRAETQYF
cdr3_nt: TGTGCCAGCAGCTCGGGACAGACACGAGCGGAGACCCAGTACTTC

v_call: TRBV28
j_call: TRBJ1-2
clone_size: .
d_call: .
cdr3_aa: CASSPGRKYGYTF
cdr3_nt: TGTGCCAGCAGTCCCGGCAGGAAGTATGGCTACACCTTC

v_call: TRBV2
j_call: TRBJ1-1
clone_size: .
d_call: .
cdr3_aa: CASSESWVSEAFF
cdr3_nt: TGTGCCAGCAGTGAATCATGGGTCTCTGAAGCTTTCTTT

v_call: TRBV28
j_call: TRBJ1-5
clone_size: .
d_call: .
cdr3_aa: CASSLTRGQPQHF
cdr3_nt: TGTGCCAGCAGTTTAACGCGGGGGCAGCCCCAGCATTTT

v_call: TRBV7-9
j_call: TRBJ2-3
clone_size: .
d_call: TRBD2
cdr3_aa: CASVERGYTDTQYF
cdr3_nt: TGTGCCAGCGTCGAGCGGGGATACACAGATACGCAGTATTTT

v_call: TRBV18
j_call: TRBJ1-4
clone_size: .
d_call: .
cdr3_aa: CASSPGHLSNEKLFF
cdr3_nt: TGTGCCAGCTCACCGGGACACCTCTCTAATGAAAAACTGTTTTTT

v_call: TRBV30
j_call: TRBJ2-3
clone_size: once
d_call: .
cdr3_aa: CAWSATDTQYF
cdr3_nt: TGTGCCTGGTCTGCAACAGATACGCAGTATTTT

v_call: TRBV7-6
j_call: TRBJ2-6
clone_size: .
d_call: .
cdr3_aa: CASSLEDFSGANVLTF
cdr3_nt: TGTGCCAGCAGCTTAGAGGACTTCTCTGGGGCCAACGTCCTGACTTTC

v_call: TRBV27
j_call: TRBJ1-4
clone_size: .
d_call: .
cdr3_aa: CASSLTGTSEKLFF
cdr3_nt: TGTGCCAGCAGTTTAACTGGGACATCTGAAAAACTGTTTTTT

v_call: TRBV18
j_call: TRBJ2-2
clone_size: .
d_call: .
cdr3_aa: CASAPLSGGELFF
cdr3_nt: TGTGCCAGCGCACCTCTGTCTGGCGGGGAGCTGTTTTTT

v_call: TRBV5-1
j_call: TRBJ2-5
clone_size: .
d_call: .
cdr3_aa: CASSPLGFDQQETQYF
cdr3_nt: TGCGCCAGCAGCCCGCTCGGGTTTGATCAACAAGAGACCCAGTACTTC

v_call: TRBV2
j_call: TRBJ1-1
clone_size: .
d_call: .
cdr3_aa: CASSEGRWIPGHAMNTEAFF
cdr3_nt: TGTGCCAGCAGTGAAGGGAGATGGATACCGGGACACGCCATGAACACTGAAGCTTTCTTT

v_call: TRBV27
j_call: TRBJ2-7
clone_size: .
d_call: .
cdr3_aa: CASRAAGTFFYEQYF
cdr3_nt: TGTGCCAGCAGAGCGGCCGGGACTTTCTTTTACGAGCAGTACTTC

v_call: TRBV5-1
j_call: TRBJ1-3
clone_size: .
d_call: TRBD1
cdr3_aa: CASASGTGGNTIYF
cdr3_nt: TGCGCCAGCGCTTCCGGGACAGGGGGAAACACCATATATTTT

v_call: TRBV29-1
j_call: TRBJ2-3
clone_size: .
d_call: .
cdr3_aa: CSVEDRTLSTDTQYF
cdr3_nt: TGCAGCGTTGAAGATAGGACTCTCAGCACAGATACGCAGTATTTT

v_call: TRBV30
j_call: TRBJ2-5
clone_size: .
d_call: .
cdr3_aa: CALEQGPSETQYF
cdr3_nt: TGTGCTCTAGAACAGGGACCCTCGGAGACCCAGTACTTC

v_call: TRBV18
j_call: TRBJ2-7
clone_size: .
d_call: .
cdr3_aa: CASSRAGTDSYEQYF
cdr3_nt: TGTGCCAGCTCAAGGGCCGGGACGGACTCCTACGAGCAGTACTTC

v_call: TRBV5-1
j_call: TRBJ2-3
clone_size: .
d_call: .
cdr3_aa: CASSTGQSRSTDTQYF
cdr3_nt: TGCGCCAGCAGCACCGGACAGTCCAGGAGCACAGATACGCAGTATTTT

v_call: TRBV10-3
j_call: TRBJ2-7
clone_size: .
d_call: TRBD2
cdr3_aa: CAISETGGGEQYF
cdr3_nt: TGTGCCATCAGCGAGACGGGGGGTGGCGAGCAGTACTTC

v_call: TRBV5-4
j_call: TRBJ1-1
clone_size: .
d_call: .
cdr3_aa: CASSFAGGNTEAFF
cdr3_nt: TGTGCCAGCAGCTTTGCAGGAGGAAACACTGAAGCTTTCTTT

v_call: TRBV7-9
j_call: TRBJ1-4
clone_size: once
d_call: .
cdr3_aa: CASSPYEKLFF
cdr3_nt: TGTGCCAGCAGCCCTTATGAAAAACTGTTTTTT

v_call: TRBV18
j_call: TRBJ1-5
clone_size: .
d_call: .
cdr3_aa: CASSPTGSSQPQHF
cdr3_nt: TGTGCCAGCTCACCAACAGGGAGTTCACAGCCCCAGCATTTT

v_call: TRBV28
j_call: TRBJ1-2
clone_size: .
d_call: TRBD1
cdr3_aa: CASSRGTGGFFGNYGYTF
cdr3_nt: TGTGCCAGCAGTCGTGGGACAGGGGGCTTTTTTGGGAACTATGGCTACACCTTC

v_call: TRBV4-3
j_call: TRBJ2-7
clone_size: .
d_call: .
cdr3_aa: CASSQAPPTALNSYEQYF
cdr3_nt: TGCGCCAGCAGCCAAGCTCCTCCGACGGCGTTAAACTCCTACGAGCAGTACTTC